The present T cell receptor (beta chain) was sequenced within a study of PD-L1 blockade in urothelial cancer. Study-level background: It was at 3 weeks (second dose) and 6 weeks after treatment start that blood was analyzed.

Time point given: peripheral blood 6 weeks after treatment start. Using immunoSEQ multiplex PCR, the repertoire was profiled, and TCRdb retains in-frame clones only, with some absent. The repertoire holds 75,000 to 95,000 clones, with around 93% as singletons. CDR1 is MDHEN and CDR2 is SYDVKM in the germline V gene. CDR3 length: 14 amino acids. V shed 9 bases and J shed 4 bases, with 18 bases lying between them. The specimen was PBMCs, collected around atezolizumab (anti-PD-L1) treatment. This chain joins TRBV28 and TRBJ1-2, with D perhaps TRBD1 (5 bases). The source is a woman older than 75 with urothelial cancer. The DNA of the CDR3 is TGTGCCAGTTTCTCCTCAGGACAAATCTATGGCTACACCTTC. Amino acids: CASFSSGQIYGYTF.